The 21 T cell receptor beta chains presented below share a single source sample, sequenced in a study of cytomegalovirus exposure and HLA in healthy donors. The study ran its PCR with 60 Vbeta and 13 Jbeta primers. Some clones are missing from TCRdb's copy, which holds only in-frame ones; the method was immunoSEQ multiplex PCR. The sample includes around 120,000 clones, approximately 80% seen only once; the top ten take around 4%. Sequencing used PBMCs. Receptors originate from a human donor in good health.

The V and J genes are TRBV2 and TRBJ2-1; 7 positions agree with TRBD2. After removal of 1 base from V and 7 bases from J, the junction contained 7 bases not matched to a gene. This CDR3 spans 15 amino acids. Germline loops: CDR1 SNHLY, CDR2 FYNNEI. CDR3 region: CASSEDGGRVNEQFF. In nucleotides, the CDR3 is TGTGCCAGCAGTGAAGACGGCGGGAGAGTGAATGAGCAGTTCTTC.

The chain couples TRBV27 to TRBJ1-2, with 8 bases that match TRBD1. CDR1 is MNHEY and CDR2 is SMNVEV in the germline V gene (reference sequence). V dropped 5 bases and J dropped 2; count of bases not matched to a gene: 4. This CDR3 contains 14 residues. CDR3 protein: CASSKRQGNYGYTF. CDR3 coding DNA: TGTGCCAGCAGTAAGAGACAGGGGAACTATGGCTACACCTTC.

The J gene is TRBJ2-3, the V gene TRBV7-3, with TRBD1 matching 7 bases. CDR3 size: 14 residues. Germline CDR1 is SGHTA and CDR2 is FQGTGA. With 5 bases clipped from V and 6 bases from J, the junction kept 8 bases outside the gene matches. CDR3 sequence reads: CASSEPTGEDTQYF. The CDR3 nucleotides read TGTGCCAGCAGCGAGCCTACAGGGGAGGATACGCAGTATTTT.

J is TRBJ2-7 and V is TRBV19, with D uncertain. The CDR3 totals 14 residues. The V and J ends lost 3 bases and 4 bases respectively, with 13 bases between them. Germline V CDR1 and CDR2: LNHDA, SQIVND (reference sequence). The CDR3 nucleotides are TGTGCCAGTAGTATCCCAAGAACACCATACGAGCAGTACTTC. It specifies CASSIPRTPYEQYF.

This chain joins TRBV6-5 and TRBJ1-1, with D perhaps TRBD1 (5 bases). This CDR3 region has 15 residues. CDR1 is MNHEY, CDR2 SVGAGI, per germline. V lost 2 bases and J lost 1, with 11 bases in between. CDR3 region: CASSYRGQPNTEAFF. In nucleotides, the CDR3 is TGTGCCAGCAGTTACCGTGGACAACCGAACACTGAAGCTTTCTTT.

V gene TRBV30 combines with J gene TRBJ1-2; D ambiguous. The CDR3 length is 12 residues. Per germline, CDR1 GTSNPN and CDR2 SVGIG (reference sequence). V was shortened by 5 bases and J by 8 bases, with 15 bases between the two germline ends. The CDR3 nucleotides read TGTGCCTGGGCTGCGGGTGTTGGGGGCTACACCTTC. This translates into CAWAAGVGGYTF.

The CDR3 region is CATSRDRLARNTGELFF. The CDR3 DNA reads TGTGCCACCAGCAGAGATAGACTAGCGAGAAACACCGGGGAGCTGTTTTTT. The chain recombines TRBV15 with TRBJ2-2; 8 nucleotides align to TRBD2. Germline V CDR1 and CDR2: LNHNV, YYDKDF (reference sequence). The CDR3 sequence is 17 residues long. J was trimmed by 2 bases and V by 0 bases; bases with no gene match: 5.

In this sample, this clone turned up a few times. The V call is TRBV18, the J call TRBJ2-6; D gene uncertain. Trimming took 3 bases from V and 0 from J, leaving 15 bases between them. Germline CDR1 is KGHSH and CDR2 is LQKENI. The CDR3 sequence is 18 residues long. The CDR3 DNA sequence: TGTGCCAGCTCACCCCAGGCATCTCGAATCTCTGGGGCCAACGTCCTGACTTTC. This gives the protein CASSPQASRISGANVLTF.

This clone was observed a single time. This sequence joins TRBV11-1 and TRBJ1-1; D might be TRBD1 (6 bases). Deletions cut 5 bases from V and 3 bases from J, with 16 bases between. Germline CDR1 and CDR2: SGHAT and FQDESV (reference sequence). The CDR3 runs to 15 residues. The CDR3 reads CASSPEGGGDTEAFF. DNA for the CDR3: TGTGCCAGCAGCCCCGAGGGAGGGGGAGACACTGAAGCTTTCTTT.

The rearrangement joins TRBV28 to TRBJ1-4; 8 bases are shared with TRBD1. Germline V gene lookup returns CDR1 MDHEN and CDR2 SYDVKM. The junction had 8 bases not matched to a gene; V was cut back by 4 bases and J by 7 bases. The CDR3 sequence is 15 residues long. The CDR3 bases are TGTGCCAGCAGTTCCCGGACAGGGTATACTGAAAAACTGTTTTTT. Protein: CASSSRTGYTEKLFF.

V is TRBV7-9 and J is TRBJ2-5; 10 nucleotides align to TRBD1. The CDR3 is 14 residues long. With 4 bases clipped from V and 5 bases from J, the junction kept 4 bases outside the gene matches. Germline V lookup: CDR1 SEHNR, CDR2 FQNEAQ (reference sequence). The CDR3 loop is CASSSGQGRETQYF. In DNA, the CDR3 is TGTGCCAGCAGCTCGGGACAGGGGAGGGAGACCCAGTACTTC.

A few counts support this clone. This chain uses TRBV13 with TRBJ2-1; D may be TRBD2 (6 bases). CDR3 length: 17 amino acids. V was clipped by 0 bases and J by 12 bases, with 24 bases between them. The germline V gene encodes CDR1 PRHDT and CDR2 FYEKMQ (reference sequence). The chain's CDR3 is CASSLGQGGGPHYRQFF. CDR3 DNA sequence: TGTGCCAGCAGCTTAGGCCAGGGTGGAGGGCCCCATTATAGGCAGTTCTTC.

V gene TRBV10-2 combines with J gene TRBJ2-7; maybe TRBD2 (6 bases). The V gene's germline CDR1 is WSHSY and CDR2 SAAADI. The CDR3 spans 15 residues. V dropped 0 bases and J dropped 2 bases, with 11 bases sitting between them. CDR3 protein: CASSESTGSPYEQYF. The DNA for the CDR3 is TGCGCCAGCAGTGAGTCCACCGGGAGTCCCTACGAGCAGTACTTC.

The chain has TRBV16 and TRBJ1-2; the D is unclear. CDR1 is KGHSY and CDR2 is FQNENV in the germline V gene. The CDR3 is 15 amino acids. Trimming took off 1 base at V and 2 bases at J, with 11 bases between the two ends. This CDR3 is CASSQYEGGNYGYTF. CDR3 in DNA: TGTGCCAGCAGCCAATACGAGGGCGGGAACTATGGCTACACCTTC. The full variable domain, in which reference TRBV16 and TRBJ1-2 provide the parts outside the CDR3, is GEEVAQTPKHLVRGEGQKAKLYCAPIKGHSYVFWYQQVLKNEFKFLISFQNENVFDETGMPKERFSAKCLPNSPCSLEIQATKLEDSAVYFCASSQYEGGNYGYTFGSGTRLTVV.

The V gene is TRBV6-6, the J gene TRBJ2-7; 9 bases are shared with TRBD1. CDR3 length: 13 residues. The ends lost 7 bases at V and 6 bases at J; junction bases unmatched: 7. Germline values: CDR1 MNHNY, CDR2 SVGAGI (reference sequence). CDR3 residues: CASNVDRGGEQYF. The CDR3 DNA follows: TGTGCCAGCAACGTCGACAGGGGGGGCGAGCAGTACTTC.

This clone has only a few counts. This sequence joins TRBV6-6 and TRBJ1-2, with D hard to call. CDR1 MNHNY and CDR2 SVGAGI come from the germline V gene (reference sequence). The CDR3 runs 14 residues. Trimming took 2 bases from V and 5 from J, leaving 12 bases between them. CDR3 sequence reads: CASSYQAMEYGYTF. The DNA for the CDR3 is TGTGCCAGCAGTTACCAGGCCATGGAATATGGCTACACCTTC.

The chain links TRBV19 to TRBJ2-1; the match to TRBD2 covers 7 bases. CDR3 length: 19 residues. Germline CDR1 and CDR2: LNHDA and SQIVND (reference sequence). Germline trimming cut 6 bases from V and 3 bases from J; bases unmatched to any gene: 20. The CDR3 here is CASSPPGGGVTIYYNEQFF. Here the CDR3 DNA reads TGTGCCAGTAGCCCCCCGGGGGGAGGGGTCACGATATACTACAATGAGCAGTTCTTC.

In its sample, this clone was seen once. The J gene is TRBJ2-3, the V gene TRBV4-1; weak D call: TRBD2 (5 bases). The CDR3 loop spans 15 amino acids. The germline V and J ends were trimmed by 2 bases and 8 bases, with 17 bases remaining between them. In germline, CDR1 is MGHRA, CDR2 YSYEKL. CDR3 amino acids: CASSQTSAGPITQYF. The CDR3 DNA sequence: TGCGCCAGCAGCCAAACTAGTGCCGGGCCTATTACGCAGTATTTT.

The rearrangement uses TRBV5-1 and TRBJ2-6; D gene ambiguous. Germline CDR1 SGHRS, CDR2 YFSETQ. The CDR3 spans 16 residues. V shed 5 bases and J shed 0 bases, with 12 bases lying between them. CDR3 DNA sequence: TGCGCCAGCAGATCGGTGCTCTTCTCTGGGGCCAACGTCCTGACTTTC. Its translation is CASRSVLFSGANVLTF.

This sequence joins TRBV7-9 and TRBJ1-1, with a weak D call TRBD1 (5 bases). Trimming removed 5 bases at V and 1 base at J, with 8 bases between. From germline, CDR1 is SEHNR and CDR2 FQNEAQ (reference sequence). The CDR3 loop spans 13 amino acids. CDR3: CASSPDKNTEAFF. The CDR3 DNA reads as TGTGCCAGCAGCCCGGACAAGAACACTGAAGCTTTCTTT.

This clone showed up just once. CDR3 sequence (DNA): TGCGCCAGCAGCCGCGGACAGGGAAGCTCCTACGAGCAGTACTTC. Encoded protein: CASSRGQGSSYEQYF. The gene calls are TRBV4-1 and TRBJ2-7; 8 bases are a match to TRBD1. Trimming cost V 4 bases and J 0 bases; bases outside gene matches: 5. The CDR3 spans 15 residues. CDR1 MGHRA and CDR2 YSYEKL come from the germline V gene.